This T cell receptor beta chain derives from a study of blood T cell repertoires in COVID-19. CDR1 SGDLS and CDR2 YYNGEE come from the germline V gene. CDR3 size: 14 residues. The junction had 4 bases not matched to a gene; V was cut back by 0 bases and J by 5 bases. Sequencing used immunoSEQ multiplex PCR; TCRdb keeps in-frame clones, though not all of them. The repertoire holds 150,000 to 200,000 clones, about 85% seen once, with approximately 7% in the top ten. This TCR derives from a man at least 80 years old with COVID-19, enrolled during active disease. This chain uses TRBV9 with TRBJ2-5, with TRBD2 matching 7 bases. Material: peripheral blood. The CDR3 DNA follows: TGTGCCAGCAGCGTAGAGCGGGGAGAGGAGACCCAGTACTTC. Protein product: CASSVERGEETQYF.